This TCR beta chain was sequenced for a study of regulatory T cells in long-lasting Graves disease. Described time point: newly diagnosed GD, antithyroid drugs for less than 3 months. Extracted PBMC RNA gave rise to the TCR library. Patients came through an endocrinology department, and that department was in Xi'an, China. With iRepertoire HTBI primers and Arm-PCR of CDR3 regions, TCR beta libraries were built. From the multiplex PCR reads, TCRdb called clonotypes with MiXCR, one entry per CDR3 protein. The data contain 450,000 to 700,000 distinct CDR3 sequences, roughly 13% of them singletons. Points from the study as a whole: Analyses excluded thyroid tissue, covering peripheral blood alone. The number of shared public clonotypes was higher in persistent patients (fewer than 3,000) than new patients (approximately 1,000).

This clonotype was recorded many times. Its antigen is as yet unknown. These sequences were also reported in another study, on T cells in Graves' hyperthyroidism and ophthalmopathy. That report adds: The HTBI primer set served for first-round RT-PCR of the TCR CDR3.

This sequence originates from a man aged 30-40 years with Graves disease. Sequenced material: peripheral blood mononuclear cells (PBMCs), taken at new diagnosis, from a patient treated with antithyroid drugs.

The CDR3 bases are TGCAGTGCTAGTCTACTAGCGGGAGCTGGGGATACGCAGTATTTT. This sequence encodes CSASLLAGAGDTQYF. The chain joins TRBV20-1 to TRBJ2-3, with 11 bases fitting TRBD2. Germline loops: CDR1 DFQATT, CDR2 SNEGSKA (reference sequence). The ends lost 3 bases at V and 6 bases at J; junction bases unmatched: 8. The CDR3 has 15 residues.